The 24 T cell receptor beta chains presented below share a single source sample, sequenced in a study of tumor-infiltrating lymphocytes in localized non-small cell lung cancer. Sequencing used immunoSEQ multiplex PCR; TCRdb keeps in-frame clones, though not all of them. The profile covers about 8,400 clones, with under 85% appearing a single time and 4% to 5.5% taken by the ten largest. Sequenced: lung tumor tissue. The receptors were sampled from a human donor with non-small cell lung cancer.

The chain employs TRBV11-1 and TRBJ2-1, with TRBD2 matching 7 bases. CDR3 length: 12 amino acids. V trimming: 5 bases; J trimming: 10 bases; junction bases outside the gene matches: 5. Germline CDR1 is SGHAT and CDR2 is FQDESV (reference sequence). The DNA of the CDR3 is TGTGCCAGCAGCCCCGGACTAGTCGAGCAGTTCTTC. This translates into CASSPGLVEQFF. The whole variable domain, filled in from reference TRBV11-1 and TRBJ2-1, reads EAEVAQSPRYKITEKSQAVAFWCDPISGHATLYWYRQILGQGPELLVQFQDESVVDDSQLPKDRFSAERLKGVDSTLKIQPAELGDSAMYLCASSPGLVEQFFGPGTRLTVL.

The sample holds a few counts of this clone. The gene calls are TRBV4-1 and TRBJ2-1, with 8 nucleotides matching TRBD1. The CDR3 has 15 residues. J lost 6 bases, V lost 2 bases, and 6 bases had no gene match. In germline, CDR1 is MGHRA, CDR2 YSYEKL. CDR3 region: CASSQTTGQGNEQFF. The CDR3 bases are TGCGCCAGCAGCCAAACCACCGGACAGGGCAATGAGCAGTTCTTC.

V is TRBV5-1 and J is TRBJ2-3, with D hard to call. Looked up from germline, CDR1 is SGHRS and CDR2 is YFSETQ. The CDR3 is made up of 15 amino acids. V lost 2 bases, J lost 3 bases, and 13 bases lay in between. Here the CDR3 DNA reads TGCGCCAGCAGCTTTAACGGAAGGCGGACAGATACGCAGTATTTT. Its protein product is CASSFNGRRTDTQYF.

This chain uses TRBV5-4 with TRBJ2-5, with TRBD2 matching 7 bases. The J segment lost 4 bases and the V segment lost 2 bases, leaving 8 bases of the junction unmatched. CDR1 and CDR2 (germline): SGHNT, YYREEE (reference sequence). CDR3 length: 15 residues. The chain's CDR3 is CASSFGGSKAETQYF. CDR3 nucleotide sequence: TGTGCCAGCAGCTTCGGCGGGAGTAAAGCAGAGACCCAGTACTTC.

This clone appeared a few times. This sequence joins TRBV6-1 and TRBJ1-4; 7 bases are a match to TRBD1. Germline CDR1 is MNHNS and CDR2 is SASEGT. There are 14 residues in the CDR3. J gave up 5 bases and V 0 bases, and 0 bases lay outside the gene matches. The CDR3 region is CASSEARGNEKLFF. The CDR3 DNA reads as TGTGCCAGCAGTGAAGCCAGGGGGAATGAAAAACTGTTTTTT.

Note on this clone: The same CDR3 is also encoded by other DNA sequences in this sample. The CDR3 coding sequence is TGCGCCAGCAGCTTCGAGACACCGAACTATGGCTACACCTTC. Translation gives CASSFETPNYGYTF. The chain uses TRBV5-1 and TRBJ1-2; D gene unclear. The length of the CDR3 is 14 residues. Germline V gene data show CDR1 as SGHRS and CDR2 as YFSETQ. V was cut by 2 bases and J by 2 bases, with 10 bases left in between.

The chain couples TRBV2 to TRBJ1-5; 10 bases fit TRBD1. Germline CDR1 is SNHLY and CDR2 is FYNNEI. The CDR3 extends over 15 amino acids. Unmatched junction bases numbered 4, after V lost 4 bases and J lost 4 bases. As DNA, the CDR3 is TGTGCCAGCAGTGGGGGACAGGGGCCAAATCAGCCCCAGCATTTT. This translates into CASSGGQGPNQPQHF.

This sequence joins TRBV4-3 and TRBJ2-2; D not resolved. CDR1 and CDR2 from the germline V gene are LGHNA and YSLEER. The CDR3 consists of 15 residues. V shed 1 base and J shed 2 bases, with 8 bases lying between them. The CDR3 DNA follows: TGCGCCAGCAGCCAAGTACGAATCAACACCGGGGAGCTGTTTTTT. Translation gives CASSQVRINTGELFF.

Relative to its sample, this clone is medium-sized. The CDR3 loop is CASSDSGAGNEQFF. CDR3 in DNA: TGTGCCAGCAGTGACTCGGGAGCGGGCAATGAGCAGTTCTTC. This chain links TRBV2 with TRBJ2-1, with D perhaps matching TRBD2 (6 bases). This CDR3 comprises 14 residues. V was shortened by 3 bases and J by 6 bases, with 12 bases between the two germline ends. Germline V gives CDR1 SNHLY, CDR2 FYNNEI.

The V call is TRBV5-4, the J call TRBJ2-1, with TRBD2 identical over 7 bases. The ends lost 1 base at V and 9 bases at J; junction bases unmatched: 1. CDR1 SGHNT and CDR2 YYREEE come from the germline V gene (reference sequence). The CDR3 length is 12 residues. In DNA, the CDR3 is TGTGCCAGCAGCTTGTGGGGGGGTGAGCAGTTCTTC. Amino acids: CASSLWGGEQFF.

The chain combines TRBV5-6 with TRBJ2-1; 11 bases line up with TRBD2. V was pared by 2 bases and J by 0 bases, with 10 bases of the junction left unmatched. The CDR3 covers 19 residues. Germline V CDR1 and CDR2: SGHDT, YYEEEE. The CDR3 DNA is TGTGCCAGCAGCTTTATGGTACTAGCGGGAGAGAGCTCCTACAATGAGCAGTTCTTC. Translating it yields CASSFMVLAGESSYNEQFF.

The chain carries TRBV7-9 and TRBJ2-2; D assignment may be TRBD1 or TRBD2 (5 bases each). Trimming pared 5 bases from V and 2 bases from J, leaving 9 bases between. Germline CDR1 and CDR2: SEHNR and FQNEAQ (reference sequence). This CDR3 has 14 amino acids. Written as DNA, the CDR3 is TGTGCCAGCAGCCAGGGAGTAAACACCGGGGAGCTGTTTTTT. This encodes CASSQGVNTGELFF.

The chain is built from TRBV11-1 and TRBJ2-1; no clear D. V was cut by 1 base and J by 7 bases, with 8 bases left in between. Per the germline V gene, CDR1 is SGHAT and CDR2 is FQDESV (reference sequence). The CDR3 covers 13 residues. The CDR3 is CASSLGGSNEQFF. DNA of the CDR3: TGTGCCAGCAGCTTAGGTGGTTCGAATGAGCAGTTCTTC.

The J gene is TRBJ2-1, the V gene TRBV15, with 8 bases fitting TRBD2. This CDR3 is built from 15 residues. The germline gives CDR1 LNHNV, CDR2 YYDKDF (reference sequence). The V gene end was trimmed by 6 bases and the J gene end by 3 bases; junction bases not matched to a gene: 7. CDR3 DNA: TGTGCCACCAGGTCTAGCGGGTTGGGCTACAATGAGCAGTTCTTC. Protein sequence: CATRSSGLGYNEQFF.

The V gene is TRBV19, the J gene TRBJ2-1; TRBD2 aligns across 9 bases. This CDR3 has 14 amino acids. Per germline, CDR1 LNHDA and CDR2 SQIVND (reference sequence). The ends lost 9 bases at V and 10 bases at J; junction bases unmatched: 13. The CDR3 spells CASRETSGSPEQFF. DNA of the CDR3: TGTGCCAGCAGGGAGACTAGCGGCAGCCCGGAGCAGTTCTTC.

The chain recombines TRBV7-7 with TRBJ2-2; TRBD2 is a possible D gene (5 bases). Deletions cut 4 bases from V and 6 bases from J, with 9 bases between. This CDR3 has 13 residues. Germline V gives CDR1 SSHAT, CDR2 FNYEAQ (reference sequence). This chain's CDR3 is CASSYGLSGELFF. CDR3 nucleotides: TGTGCCAGCAGCTATGGACTCTCCGGGGAGCTGTTTTTT.

The chain couples TRBV7-9 to TRBJ1-4, with unresolved D. Trimming cost V 4 bases and J 0 bases, with 12 bases left between them. CDR1 and CDR2 from the germline V gene are SEHNR and FQNEAQ (reference sequence). This CDR3 is built from 16 residues. The CDR3 reads CASSSPRSATNEKLFF. The CDR3 bases are TGTGCCAGCAGCTCCCCGCGGTCTGCAACTAATGAAAAACTGTTTTTT.

This rearrangement joins TRBV19 to TRBJ1-2; TRBD1 matches at 11 bases. The CDR3 spans 15 residues. Germline trimming cut 5 bases from V and 4 bases from J; bases unmatched to any gene: 6. Germline V gene lookup returns CDR1 LNHDA and CDR2 SQIVND (reference sequence). CDR3 region: CASSRRDRGSYGYTF. The CDR3 nucleotides read TGTGCCAGTAGTCGTCGGGACAGGGGGTCCTATGGCTACACCTTC. Looking up the rest from reference TRBV19 and TRBJ1-2 gives the full variable domain: DGGITQSPKYLFRKEGQNVTLSCEQNLNHDAMYWYRQDPGQGLRLIYYSQIVNDFQKGDIAEGYSVSREKKESFPLTVTSAQKNPTAFYLCASSRRDRGSYGYTFGSGTRLTVV.

The chain carries TRBV11-2 and TRBJ1-1; a weak D match, TRBD1 (5 bases). Trimming removed 5 bases at V and 7 bases at J, with 23 bases between. This CDR3 comprises 16 residues. The V gene's germline CDR1 is SGHAT and CDR2 FQNNGV. The chain's CDR3 is CASSPEPGLTKREAFF. The CDR3, as DNA: TGTGCCAGCAGCCCCGAACCAGGGCTAACGAAACGTGAAGCTTTCTTT.

This clone was detected a few times. V is TRBV7-9 and J is TRBJ2-5; no reliable D call. V was clipped by 1 base and J by 4 bases, with 7 bases between them. The CDR3 runs 13 residues. Germline V CDR1 and CDR2: SEHNR, FQNEAQ (reference sequence). CDR3 coding DNA: TGTGCCAGCAGCTTAGGGACCCGAGAGACCCAGTACTTC. This translates into CASSLGTRETQYF.

The chain couples TRBV18 to TRBJ2-7; D is unclear. The CDR3 runs 15 residues. Germline CDR1 KGHSH, CDR2 LQKENI. Between the trimmed V and J ends, which lost 2 bases and 1 base, there was a span of 12 bases. CDR3 residues: CASSPTIGSSYEQYF. Written as DNA, the CDR3 is TGTGCCAGCTCACCAACGATTGGAAGTTCCTACGAGCAGTACTTC.

The chain uses TRBV29-1 and TRBJ1-1; 11 bases are a match to TRBD1. The CDR3 runs to 14 residues. The J segment lost 6 bases and the V segment lost 7 bases, leaving 10 bases of the junction unmatched. Per germline, CDR1 SQVTM and CDR2 ANQGSEA. The DNA of the CDR3 is TGCAGCGGCGGGACAGGGGGGGGAATCGCTGAAGCTTTCTTT. It specifies CSGGTGGGIAEAFF.

This clone has just a few counts. V usage is TRBV28 and J usage is TRBJ1-1; 7 nucleotides align to TRBD1. Trimming removed 1 base from V and 7 bases from J; junction bases left unmatched: 6. Germline CDR1 is MDHEN and CDR2 is SYDVKM. This CDR3 has 14 residues. The chain's CDR3 is CASSLSRGGGEAFF. CDR3 DNA sequence: TGTGCCAGCAGTTTATCACGAGGGGGCGGTGAAGCTTTCTTT.

The gene calls are TRBV7-2 and TRBJ2-3; D is unresolved. There are 14 residues in the CDR3. Trimming removed 4 bases at V and 0 bases at J, with 8 bases between. Germline V gene sequence: CDR1 SGHTA, CDR2 FQGNSA. CDR3 DNA: TGTGCCAGCAGCTCCTATACTAGCACAGATACGCAGTATTTT. As protein: CASSSYTSTDTQYF.